This entry is about one TCR beta chain. Its antigen is unidentified. This entry is derived from a study of cytomegalovirus exposure and HLA in healthy donors. Study as a whole: Earlier findings included nearly 120 million unique TCR beta sequences obtained from about 180 million T cells.

With 60 Vbeta and 13 Jbeta primers, the PCR was carried out. Sequencing was performed with immunoSEQ multiplex PCR; in TCRdb, only in-frame clones are kept and a portion is missing. The sample consists of 100,000 or so clones, 70% to 80% of them appearing once. Study-level points and caveats: The authors judged a highly shared variant cluster likely a sequencing artifact. Presence/absence analysis assumed near-uniform sequencing depth across donors. Most CMV-associated TCR beta chains were later found to appear HLA-restricted.

The sample comprised PBMCs. The receptor's source is a female donor in good health and CMV-seropositive.

The CDR3 DNA is TGTGCTAGTGGTTTCGGGACAGTTACTGAAGCTTTCTTT. Protein: CASGFGTVTEAFF. V is TRBV12-5 and J is TRBJ1-1, with 7 bases identical to TRBD1. The CDR3 consists of 13 residues. The V gene end was trimmed by 3 bases and the J gene end by 5 bases; junction bases not matched to a gene: 3. Germline V gene sequence: CDR1 LGHNT, CDR2 FRNRAP.